The sequence of this TCR beta chain was determined in a study of vaccination and CD4 T cells after COVID-19 (dated by TCRdb to the early 2020s). Context from the whole study: In the convalescent cohort there were six males and four females, among whom were two Hispanic individuals, seven Caucasians, two Asians and one multiracial person. Participants received two doses of either the Pfizer-BioNTech BNT162b2 vaccine (n=8) or the Moderna mRNA-1273 vaccine (n=2). Post-COVID blood samples from convalescent patients were collected a median of around 110 days after diagnosis, with a range of 35 to 161 days. The time from the second vaccine dose to post-vaccine blood sampling had a median of roughly 72 days and ranged from roughly 13 to 241 days. Culture stimuli were overlapping spike peptide pools from SARS-CoV-2 and from the common cold coronaviruses HCoV-NL63, HCoV-OC43 and HCoV-229E. Control cultures used a CEFX viral epitope pool as positive control, an HIV-1 Nef peptide pool as negative control, or no peptide. The spike-specific CD4+ TCR repertoire was compared before and after mRNA vaccination in over nine COVID-19 convalescent patients and a handful of infection-naive healthy vaccine recipients. Points the paper makes about the study in general: Among convalescent patients, a median roughly 84% of the SARS-CoV-2-reactive clones seen after vaccination appeared only after vaccination, which suggests priming specific to the vaccine. Relatively few convalescent patients were included in the study, and early timepoints after natural infection were not analyzed. In convalescent patients, nearly all vaccine-specific clones (304 of 307) were found to be mono-reactive for SARS-CoV-2 spike rather than cross-reactive with common cold coronaviruses. The median count of SARS-CoV-2-reactive clonotypes went up from 21 after infection to a few dozen after vaccination, although the change was not significant.

The sample's treatment or condition, from its label and the paper: roughly nine-day PBMC culture with coronavirus spike peptide pools or control peptides (ViraFEST assay). The ViraFEST assay, used in the study, expanded antigen-specific T cells with peptide pools and then identified the expanded clonotypes through TCR sequencing. The absence of prior SARS-CoV-2 infection in healthy vaccine recipients was confirmed by negative nucleocapsid antibody tests before and after vaccination. PBMCs were cultured at about 2 million per well in IMDM supplemented with around 5% human AB serum and roughly 10 IU/ml IL-2, with 10 ug/ml peptide pools added. Half of the culture medium was replaced with fresh IL-2-containing medium on days 3 and 7. CD4+ T cells were isolated after approximately 10 days of culture through negative selection using the EasySep CD4+ T cell isolation kit. Ficoll-Paque Plus gradient centrifugation was used to isolate PBMCs from whole blood, and the isolated PBMCs were then either used fresh or cryopreserved at -140C. Triplicate wells were generally used for each culture condition.

About this clonotype itself: Its specific antigen is unknown. One base away there is no much larger clone; base qualities are not given.

The CDR3 runs 18 amino acids, cysteine and phenylalanine included. Of all the DNA, just the CDR3 is kept, 54 bases in frame from base 1. CDR1 WSHSY and CDR2 SAAADI are derived from the germline V gene. Trimmed from V: 2 bases; trimmed from J: 5 bases; junction bases lacking a gene match: 9. The method was PCR. At the Johns Hopkins FTIC core, DNA from the cultured CD4+ T cells underwent TCR sequencing with the Oncomine TCR Beta short-read assay. The QIAamp micro DNA kit was used to extract genomic DNA from the cultured CD4+ T cells. Oncomine TCR Beta libraries from cultured CD4+ T cells were pooled with unique dual indexes and sequenced on an Illumina iSeq 100. The original methods were these. Non-productive sequences were removed, and CDR3s that did not start with C, did not end with F or W, or were shorter than 7 amino acids were discarded. The MANAFEST web application was used to identify antigen-specific clonotypes by comparing peptide-stimulated wells against reference wells and other culture wells. Positive clones required FDR below 0.05, an odds ratio above 5, and productive frequency above 0.1% in at least two of three replicate wells. A clonotype counted as cross-reactive if it showed significant expansion both in the SARS-CoV-2 spike wells and in at least one common cold coronavirus spike condition. CDR3 homology was assessed with Levenshtein distances (stringdist) and unrooted phylogenetic trees (ape) in R version 3.6.1. Clones were called with MiXCR by TCRdb after fastp trimmed the public reads at Q25, and only in-frame beta chains were retained. Every distinct CDR3 protein forms one entry, paired with its most common genes and DNA. In this record, the V and J calls reflect TCRdb's handling and not the investigators' own analysis. A total of some 26,000 distinct CDR3 sequences appear in this sample, 67% of them only once. The ten largest account for under 20% of the sample.

The clonotype was recovered from a human donor who received a COVID-19 vaccine. Sequencing used CD4+ T cells from blood, cultured in vitro, obtained after SARS-CoV-2 vaccination. Recombination joined TRBV10-2 with TRBJ2-3, and TRBD2 aligns with 14 junction nucleotides. The DNA sequence reads TGCGCCAGCAGTGAGCCTCCGGGACTAGCGGGGGTCCTAGATACGCAGTATTTT. It translates as CASSEPPGLAGVLDTQYF.